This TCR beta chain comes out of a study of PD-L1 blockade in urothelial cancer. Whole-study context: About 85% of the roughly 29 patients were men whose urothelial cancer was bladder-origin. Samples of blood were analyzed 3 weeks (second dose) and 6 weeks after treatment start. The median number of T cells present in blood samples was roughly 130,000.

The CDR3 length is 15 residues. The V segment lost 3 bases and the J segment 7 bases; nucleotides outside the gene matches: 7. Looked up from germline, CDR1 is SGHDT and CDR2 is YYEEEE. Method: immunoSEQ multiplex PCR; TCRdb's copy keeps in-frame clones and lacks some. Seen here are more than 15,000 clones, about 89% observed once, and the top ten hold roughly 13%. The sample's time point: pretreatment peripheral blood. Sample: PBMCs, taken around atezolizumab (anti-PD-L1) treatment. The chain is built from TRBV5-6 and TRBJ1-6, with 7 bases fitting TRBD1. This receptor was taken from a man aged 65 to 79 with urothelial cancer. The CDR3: CASSWKGQINSPLHF. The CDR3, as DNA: TGTGCCAGCAGCTGGAAGGGACAGATAAATTCACCCCTCCACTTT.